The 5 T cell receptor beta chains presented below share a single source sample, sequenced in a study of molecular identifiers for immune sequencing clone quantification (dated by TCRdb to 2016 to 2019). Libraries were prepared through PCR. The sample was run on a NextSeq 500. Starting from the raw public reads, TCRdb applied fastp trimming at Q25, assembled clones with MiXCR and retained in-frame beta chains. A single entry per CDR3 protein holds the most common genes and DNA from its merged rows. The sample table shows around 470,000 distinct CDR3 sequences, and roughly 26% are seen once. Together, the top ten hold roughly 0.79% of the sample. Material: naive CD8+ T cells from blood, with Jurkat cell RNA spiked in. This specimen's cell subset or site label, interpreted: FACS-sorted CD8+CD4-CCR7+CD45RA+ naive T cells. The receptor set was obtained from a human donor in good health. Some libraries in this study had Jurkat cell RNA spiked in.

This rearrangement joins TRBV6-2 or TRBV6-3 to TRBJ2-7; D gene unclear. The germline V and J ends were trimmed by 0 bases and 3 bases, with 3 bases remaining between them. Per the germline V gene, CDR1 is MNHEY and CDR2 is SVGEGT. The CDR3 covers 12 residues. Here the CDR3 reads CASSYSFYEQYF. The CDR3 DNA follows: TGTGCCAGCAGTTACTCGTTCTACGAGCAGTACTTC.

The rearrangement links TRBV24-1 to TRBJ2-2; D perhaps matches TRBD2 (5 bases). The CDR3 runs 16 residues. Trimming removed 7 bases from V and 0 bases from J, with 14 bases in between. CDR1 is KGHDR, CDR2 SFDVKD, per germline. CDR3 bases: TGTGCCACCAGCGATCTGACGGGGTCGAACACCGGGGAGCTGTTTTTT. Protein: CATSDLTGSNTGELFF.

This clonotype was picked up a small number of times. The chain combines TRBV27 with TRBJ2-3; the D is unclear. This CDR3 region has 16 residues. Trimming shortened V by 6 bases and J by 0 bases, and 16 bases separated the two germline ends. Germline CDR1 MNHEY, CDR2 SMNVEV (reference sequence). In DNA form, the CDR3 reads TGTGCCAGCAGCCTACTCCTAGGACCTAGCACAGATACGCAGTATTTT. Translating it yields CASSLLLGPSTDTQYF.

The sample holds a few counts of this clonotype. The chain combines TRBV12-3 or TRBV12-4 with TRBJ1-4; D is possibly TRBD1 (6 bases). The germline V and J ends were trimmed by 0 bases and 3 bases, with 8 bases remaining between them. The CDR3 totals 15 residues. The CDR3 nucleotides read TGTGCCAGCAGTTTAGCGGGGGGCGCTAATGAAAAACTGTTTTTT. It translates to CASSLAGGANEKLFF.

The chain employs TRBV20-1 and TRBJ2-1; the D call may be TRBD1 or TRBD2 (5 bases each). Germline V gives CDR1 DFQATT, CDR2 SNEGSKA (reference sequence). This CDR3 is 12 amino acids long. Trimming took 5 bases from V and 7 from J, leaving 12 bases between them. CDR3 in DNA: TGCAGTGCTTCGGGTGGGGGAAATGAGCAGTTCTTC. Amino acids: CSASGGGNEQFF.